These T cell receptor beta chains were read from a single sample in a study of Ad26.COV2.S vaccination and SARS-CoV-2 variants. Produced via immunoSEQ multiplex PCR; TCRdb's table is partial and in-frame only. The sample carries about 440,000 clones, 80% to 95% recorded once. The sequencing here drew on peripheral blood, taken in a trial of Ad26.COV2.S vaccine versus placebo. These receptors came from a person aged 18-65 years who received the Ad26.COV2.S COVID-19 vaccine or a placebo. The conserved cysteine and the conserved F or W are not part of the CDR3 here. Fields, in order: V gene, J gene, CDR3 protein.

TRBV28,TRBJ2-7,ASSSPGLANSYEQY
TRBV10-3,TRBJ2-1,AISEKVYNEQF
TRBV3-1/TRBV3-2,TRBJ2-5,ASSQTRVQTQY
TRBV27,TRBJ2-7,ASSPQADSSYEQY
TRBV28,TRBJ2-3,ASTPGAFTDTQY
TRBV7-6,TRBJ2-5,ASSFSTGGVMETQY
TRBV25-1,TRBJ1-3,ASSEGLLTIY
TRBV27,TRBJ2-7,ASSLSPGLVPYEQY
TRBV3-1/TRBV3-2,TRBJ1-3,ASSQDAALRVSGNTIY
TRBV27,TRBJ2-7,ASSWDRDSYEQY
TRBV14,TRBJ1-3,ASSQDTGGLFGNTIY
TRBV6-2/TRBV6-3,TRBJ1-6,ASSSRDPSSYNSPLH
TRBV7-3,TRBJ2-1,ASSFDRGTYNEQF
TRBV29-1,TRBJ2-2,SVLPQQAGELF
TRBV11-2,TRBJ2-1,ASSLGVGLRTYNEQF
TRBV28,TRBJ1-5,ASSLTNQPQH
TRBV2,TRBJ2-7,ASSKGQPTRY
TRBV5-5,TRBJ2-7,ASSSWDSTYEQY